The 24 T cell receptor beta chains below come from one sample, sequenced in a study of T cell responses to AZD1222 COVID-19 vaccine. Using immunoSEQ multiplex PCR, the repertoire was profiled, and TCRdb retains in-frame clones only, with some absent. The sample shows about 140,000 clones, over 90% of them seen only once. The sequencing here drew on peripheral blood, taken on day 0 of MenACWY control vaccination. All receptors derive from an adult in good health.

This clone has only one observation. The chain employs TRBV11-1 and TRBJ1-6; D remains ambiguous. The CDR3 length is 15 residues. V was clipped by 4 bases and J by 8 bases, with 15 bases between them. Germline V lookup: CDR1 SGHAT, CDR2 FQDESV (reference sequence). The CDR3 spells CASSSKGRGDSPLHF. The CDR3 DNA reads TGTGCCAGCAGCTCAAAGGGAAGAGGAGATTCACCCCTCCACTTT.

V gene TRBV12-3 or TRBV12-4 combines with J gene TRBJ2-1; D is uncertain. Trimming left V 3 bases short and J 12 bases short, with 12 bases between. The CDR3 spans 12 residues. This chain's CDR3 is CASSFIRVGQFF. Written as DNA, the CDR3 is TGTGCCAGCAGTTTCATAAGGGTCGGGCAGTTCTTC.

V is TRBV5-4 and J is TRBJ2-5, with 9 positions matching TRBD1. Germline V CDR1 and CDR2: SGHNT, YYREEE (reference sequence). The CDR3 is made up of 14 amino acids. Trimming at V came to 4 bases and at J to 5 bases, leaving 6 bases not matched to a gene. This CDR3 reads CASSTDRGGETQYF. CDR3 nucleotide sequence: TGTGCCAGCAGCACGGACAGGGGCGGGGAGACCCAGTACTTC.

This chain connects TRBV19 to TRBJ2-7; maybe TRBD2 (6 bases). Germline V lookup: CDR1 LNHDA, CDR2 SQIVND (reference sequence). This CDR3 has 18 residues. With 1 base removed from V and 3 bases from J, the gap between germline ends came to 22 bases. CDR3: CASSIGLVGGVGCYEQYF. Written as DNA, the CDR3 is TGTGCCAGTAGTATAGGGTTAGTGGGGGGAGTTGGTTGCTACGAGCAGTACTTC.

This chain connects TRBV19 to TRBJ2-6; TRBD1 matches 7 bases. The CDR3 runs 16 residues. The V segment lost 6 bases and the J segment 4 bases; nucleotides outside the gene matches: 9. From germline, CDR1 is LNHDA and CDR2 SQIVND (reference sequence). The CDR3 coding sequence is TGTGCCAGTAGCTACGGACAGGCTGGAGGGGCCAACGTCCTGACTTTC. Protein: CASSYGQAGGANVLTF.

This clone was observed once. The chain recombines TRBV30 with TRBJ1-2; D is possibly TRBD1 (5 bases). V was trimmed by 5 bases and J by 4 bases, leaving 14 bases between them. Germline V gene data show CDR1 as GTSNPN and CDR2 as SVGIG (reference sequence). This CDR3 has 13 residues. CDR3 sequence reads: CAWLAQGTYGYTF. The CDR3 DNA follows: TGTGCCTGGTTAGCCCAGGGAACCTATGGCTACACCTTC. Complete variable domain (other parts from reference TRBV30 and TRBJ1-2): SQTIHQWPATLVQPVGSPLSLECTVEGTSNPNLYWYRQAAGRGLQLLFYSVGIGQISSEVPQNLSASRPQDRQFILSSKKLLLSDSGFYLCAWLAQGTYGYTFGSGTRLTVV.

This chain uses TRBV11-1 with TRBJ2-1; weak D call: TRBD1 (5 bases). V dropped 1 base and J dropped 6 bases, with 7 bases sitting between them. This CDR3 has 13 residues. Germline V gene sequence: CDR1 SGHAT, CDR2 FQDESV (reference sequence). CDR3 in DNA: TGTGCCAGCAGCTTAGGGGGCCCCAATGAGCAGTTCTTC. This gives the protein CASSLGGPNEQFF.

This chain connects TRBV20-1 to TRBJ1-3; D not resolved. The CDR3 is 13 amino acids. V dropped 3 bases and J dropped 2 bases, with 8 bases sitting between them. The germline V gene has CDR1 DFQATT and CDR2 SNEGSKA (reference sequence). The CDR3 DNA sequence: TGCAGTGCTAGTCAAGGGACTGGAAACACCATATATTTT. This sequence encodes CSASQGTGNTIYF.

This rearrangement joins TRBV3-1 (or the pseudogene TRBV3-2) to TRBJ2-7, with 8 nucleotides matching TRBD1. CDR1 and CDR2 (germline): LGHDT, YNNKEL (reference sequence). This CDR3 comprises 12 residues. After removal of 4 bases from V and 12 bases from J, the junction contained 8 bases not matched to a gene. CDR3 nucleotides: TGTGCCAGCAGCCTACGGCCGGGACAGGTGTACTTC. Amino acid sequence: CASSLRPGQVYF.

The rearrangement links TRBV7-2 to TRBJ1-1; weak D call: TRBD1 (6 bases). This CDR3 is 14 amino acids long. From germline, CDR1 is SGHTA and CDR2 FQGNSA. V was pared by 5 bases and J by 0 bases, with 10 bases between. The CDR3 nucleotides read TGTGCCAGCAGCCCGAGGACAGTGAACACTGAAGCTTTCTTT. It translates to CASSPRTVNTEAFF.

This chain uses TRBV9 with TRBJ2-1; D is unclear. Trimming stripped 0 bases from V and 6 bases from J, with 13 bases between. The CDR3 extends over 15 amino acids. Per germline, CDR1 SGDLS and CDR2 YYNGEE. The chain's CDR3 is CASSVAREAPNEQFF. The CDR3 nucleotides read TGTGCCAGCAGCGTAGCTAGAGAGGCACCCAATGAGCAGTTCTTC.

The chain recombines TRBV19 with TRBJ1-2; D perhaps matches TRBD1 (5 bases). Per germline, CDR1 LNHDA and CDR2 SQIVND (reference sequence). CDR3 length: 15 residues. The V end lost 3 bases, the J end lost 1 base, and 12 bases lay between the germline ends. In nucleotides, the CDR3 is TGTGCCAGTAGTATGTCCGGGACCCTTAACTATGGCTACACCTTC. This encodes CASSMSGTLNYGYTF.

The chain recombines TRBV4-2 with TRBJ1-2; 12 bases align to TRBD1. The J segment lost 4 bases and the V segment lost 3 bases, leaving 3 bases of the junction unmatched. The germline gives CDR1 LGHNA, CDR2 YNFKEQ. CDR3 length: 15 amino acids. The CDR3 DNA reads as TGTGCCAGCAGCCAGGGACAGGGGGCAACCTATGGCTACACCTTC. As protein: CASSQGQGATYGYTF.

This chain connects TRBV25-1 to TRBJ1-1, with a possible D match to TRBD1 (5 bases). V gave up 6 bases and J gave up 0 bases, with 14 bases separating them. Germline assignment: CDR1 MGHDK and CDR2 SYGVNS. The CDR3 extends over 15 amino acids. Here the CDR3 DNA reads TGTGCCAGCAGCCCGCAGGGACGGATGAACACTGAAGCTTTCTTT. This sequence encodes CASSPQGRMNTEAFF.

The V gene is TRBV15, the J gene TRBJ1-5; weak D call: TRBD1 (5 bases). Trimming removed 3 bases from V and 7 bases from J, with 16 bases in between. This CDR3 has 15 residues. Germline-derived CDR1 and CDR2 are LNHNV and YYDKDF (reference sequence). The CDR3 DNA is TGTGCCACCAGCAGGGCGGGGGAGGGGAGGCAGCCCCAGCATTTT. Its protein is CATSRAGEGRQPQHF.

V is TRBV5-4 and J is TRBJ2-1; D not certain. The CDR3 is made up of 12 amino acids. Germline assignment: CDR1 SGHNT and CDR2 YYREEE (reference sequence). V was cut by 5 bases and J by 5 bases, with 8 bases left in between. CDR3 coding DNA: TGTGCCAGCAGGGGAAGGAACAATGAGCAGTTCTTC. This gives the protein CASRGRNNEQFF.

This chain connects TRBV10-3 to TRBJ1-1; TRBD1 matches at 8 bases. The CDR3 contains 16 residues. The germline gives CDR1 ENHRY, CDR2 SYGVKD. Germline trimming cut 6 bases from V and 4 bases from J; bases unmatched to any gene: 13. The CDR3 protein is CAISGSNQGAVTEAFF. The CDR3 nucleotides read TGTGCCATCAGCGGATCGAACCAGGGGGCTGTCACTGAAGCTTTCTTT.

The rearrangement uses TRBV6-5 and TRBJ1-4; D is perhaps TRBD1 (6 bases). V was cut by 0 bases and J by 6 bases, with 14 bases left in between. This CDR3 contains 16 residues. The germline gives CDR1 MNHEY, CDR2 SVGAGI. CDR3 nucleotide sequence: TGTGCCAGCAGTTACTCGGCGTCCGGGGGCTATGAAAAACTGTTTTTT. It codes for CASSYSASGGYEKLFF.

J is TRBJ1-2 and V is TRBV20-1; D call uncertain. The germline V gene encodes CDR1 DFQATT and CDR2 SNEGSKA (reference sequence). CDR3 length: 11 amino acids. V was shortened by 3 bases and J by 4 bases, with 6 bases between the two germline ends. In DNA, the CDR3 is TGCAGTGCTAGGGGAATCTATGGCTACACCTTC. It translates to CSARGIYGYTF.

This chain's CDR3 is CATSRIEGNEQYF. The CDR3, as DNA: TGTGCCACCAGCCGTATAGAAGGGAACGAGCAGTACTTC. The V and J genes are TRBV15 and TRBJ2-7; D unclear. V dropped 5 bases and J dropped 5 bases, with 13 bases sitting between them. The CDR3 runs to 13 residues. Germline V gives CDR1 LNHNV, CDR2 YYDKDF (reference sequence).

The J gene is TRBJ1-6, the V gene TRBV19; the D gene is possibly TRBD1 (5 bases). Germline CDR1 LNHDA, CDR2 SQIVND (reference sequence). The V and J ends lost 8 bases and 4 bases respectively, with 9 bases between them. The CDR3 totals 13 residues. Written as DNA, the CDR3 is TGTGCCAGTCGAAGGGGATATAATTCACCCCTCCACTTT. Its protein product is CASRRGYNSPLHF.

This sequence joins TRBV6-6 and TRBJ1-1, with 8 bases aligning to TRBD1. The CDR3 totals 14 residues. Germline trimming cut 6 bases from V and 5 bases from J; bases unmatched to any gene: 8. Germline V CDR1 and CDR2: MNHNY, SVGAGI (reference sequence). CDR3: CASSPGQGQTEAFF. In nucleotides, the CDR3 is TGTGCCAGCAGCCCTGGACAGGGTCAGACTGAAGCTTTCTTT.

The chain recombines TRBV13 with TRBJ2-7, with D perhaps given as TRBD1 or TRBD2 (5 bases each). This CDR3 has 14 amino acids. V lost 8 bases to trimming and J lost 2 bases, with 16 bases between them. The germline CDR1 and CDR2 sequences are PRHDT and FYEKMQ (reference sequence). The CDR3 loop reads CASQRAGTTYEQYF. CDR3 in DNA: TGTGCCAGCCAAAGGGCAGGGACGACCTACGAGCAGTACTTC.

This clone was counted a few times. The genes are TRBV5-6 and TRBJ2-7; D assignment may be TRBD1 or TRBD2 (6 bases each). Germline CDR1 reads SGHDT; CDR2 reads YYEEEE. This CDR3 is 14 amino acids long. The germline V and J ends were trimmed by 2 bases and 3 bases, with 12 bases remaining between them. The CDR3 bases are TGTGCCAGCAGCTTCGGGGGCAGAGACTACGAGCAGTACTTC. Residues: CASSFGGRDYEQYF.